The 29 T cell receptor beta chains listed next were all sequenced from one sample in a study of blood T cell repertoires in COVID-19. Only in-frame clones appear in the TCRdb table, and some are missing; sequencing was by immunoSEQ multiplex PCR. The sample carries about 410,000 clones, just over 85% recorded once. The sample was peripheral blood. Receptors originate from a woman in her thirties with active or convalescent COVID-19.

The rearrangement joins TRBV21-1 to TRBJ1-4; the table's D gene call, TRBD1, was not cross checked with the DNA. TRBV21-1 is noted as a pseudogene. The CDR3 contains 15 residues. This CDR3 is CASSRTGRKREKLFF. CDR3 DNA sequence: TGTGCCAGCAGCAGGACAGGGAGGAAACGTGAAAAACTGTTTTTT.

The rearrangement joins TRBV5-1 to TRBJ2-1; 10 bases line up with TRBD2. This CDR3 has 15 amino acids. Germline V gene lookup returns CDR1 SGHRS and CDR2 YFSETQ. J gave up 5 bases and V 4 bases, and 6 bases lay outside the gene matches. The CDR3 DNA reads as TGCGCCAGCAGCGTGGGACTAGCGACGAACAATGAGCAGTTCTTC. Its protein is CASSVGLATNNEQFF.

This clone has a single count. The chain combines TRBV4-1 with TRBJ2-7; 10 nucleotides agree with TRBD2. The CDR3 contains 16 residues. The V segment lost 3 bases and the J segment 4 bases; nucleotides outside the gene matches: 9. Germline V gene data show CDR1 as MGHRA and CDR2 as YSYEKL. The CDR3 loop is CASSHLSGGGSYEQYF. CDR3 nucleotide sequence: TGCGCCAGCAGCCATTTGAGCGGGGGGGGTTCGTACGAGCAGTACTTC.

The table lists this clone with many counts. The chain links TRBV7-2 to TRBJ1-6, with 8 bases lining up with TRBD1. The V segment lost 6 bases and the J segment 1 base; nucleotides outside the gene matches: 5. This CDR3 spans 16 amino acids. Looked up from germline, CDR1 is SGHTA and CDR2 is FQGNSA. In DNA, the CDR3 is TGTGCCAGCAGGGATTACAGGGGGTCCTATAATTCACCCCTCCACTTT. Amino acid sequence: CASRDYRGSYNSPLHF.

V usage is TRBV13 and J usage is TRBJ2-1; 10 bases agree with TRBD2. Germline lookup yields CDR1 PRHDT and CDR2 FYEKMQ (reference sequence). J was trimmed by 4 bases and V by 2 bases; bases with no gene match: 5. The CDR3 spans 16 residues. CDR3 in amino acids: CASSLKTSGLYNEQFF. The CDR3 DNA sequence: TGTGCCAGCAGCTTAAAGACTAGCGGGCTATACAATGAGCAGTTCTTC. Supplemented by reference TRBV13 and TRBJ2-1, the full variable domain reads AAGVIQSPRHLIKEKRETATLKCYPIPRHDTVYWYQQGPGQDPQFLISFYEKMQSDKGSIPDRFSAQQFSDYHSELNMSSLELGDSALYFCASSLKTSGLYNEQFFGPGTRLTVL.

The rearrangement links TRBV3-1 (or the pseudogene TRBV3-2) to TRBJ2-1, with 7 bases identical to TRBD2. The CDR3 is made up of 17 amino acids. The V gene's germline CDR1 is LGHDT and CDR2 YNNKEL (reference sequence). The trim removed 1 base at V and 9 bases at J, leaving 15 bases unmatched. The CDR3 loop reads CASSQGLGSGNRFEQFF. The CDR3 DNA sequence: TGTGCCAGCAGCCAAGGCTTAGGAAGCGGGAACCGGTTTGAGCAGTTCTTC.

J is TRBJ2-5 and V is TRBV6-4; 8 bases line up with TRBD2. V lost 3 bases to trimming and J lost 7 bases; unmatched junction nucleotides: 10. This CDR3 contains 15 residues. Germline V gene sequence: CDR1 MRHNA, CDR2 SNTAGT. CDR3 bases: TGTGCCAGCAGTGAGGCTAGCGGGTCTGGCGGGACCCAGTACTTC. Protein: CASSEASGSGGTQYF.

V usage is TRBV10-3 and J usage is TRBJ1-3; 12 positions agree with TRBD1. With 6 bases clipped from V and 4 bases from J, the junction kept 7 bases outside the gene matches. The CDR3 contains 16 residues. CDR1 is ENHRY, CDR2 SYGVKD, per germline. The chain's CDR3 is CAISQGQGASGNTIYF. CDR3 DNA sequence: TGTGCCATCAGCCAGGGACAGGGGGCTTCGGGAAACACCATATATTTT.

The rearrangement joins TRBV7-6 to TRBJ2-3; TRBD1 might be the D (5 bases). The CDR3 has 17 residues. The germline V gene has CDR1 SGHVS and CDR2 FNYEAQ. V was pared by 1 base and J by 0 bases, with 14 bases between. CDR3: CASSLVVGQGSTDTQYF. The CDR3 DNA follows: TGTGCCAGCAGCTTAGTAGTCGGGCAGGGTAGCACAGATACGCAGTATTTT.

This sequence joins TRBV6-5 and TRBJ1-5, with D possibly matching TRBD1 (5 bases). Looked up from germline, CDR1 is MNHEY and CDR2 is SVGAGI. CDR3 length: 14 amino acids. V shed 8 bases and J shed 0 bases, with 11 bases lying between them. The CDR3 region has the DNA TGTGCCAGCTCTCCGGGGGGTAGCAATCAGCCCCAGCATTTT. Amino acids: CASSPGGSNQPQHF.

The rearrangement links TRBV18 to TRBJ2-3, with 8 nucleotides matching TRBD2. Germline CDR1 and CDR2: KGHSH and LQKENI. The CDR3 runs to 17 residues. V lost 5 bases to trimming and J lost 4 bases; unmatched junction nucleotides: 14. The CDR3, as DNA: TGTGCCAGCTCAAAGGCTTCCGCGGGAGGTTTACCAGATACGCAGTATTTT. Amino acid sequence: CASSKASAGGLPDTQYF.

V gene TRBV2 combines with J gene TRBJ1-1; the match to TRBD1 covers 7 bases. CDR3 length: 14 residues. CDR1 is SNHLY, CDR2 FYNNEI, per germline. V lost 1 base and J lost 1; bases outside the gene matches: 0. The CDR3 coding sequence is TGTGCCAGCAGTGAAGGACAGGGGAACACTGAAGCTTTCTTT. This translates into CASSEGQGNTEAFF.

This rearrangement joins TRBV7-6 to TRBJ2-1, with 7 bases aligning to TRBD2. The CDR3 extends over 15 amino acids. The germline V gene has CDR1 SGHVS and CDR2 FNYEAQ. V lost 1 base, J lost 6 bases, and 6 bases stayed unmatched. The DNA for the CDR3 is TGTGCCAGCAGCTTAGTGGCGGGAGAAGGCAATGAGCAGTTCTTC. It specifies CASSLVAGEGNEQFF.

The chain couples TRBV13 to TRBJ1-5, with D possibly TRBD1 on 6 matching bases. Trimming left V 7 bases short and J 1 base short, with 20 bases between. The CDR3 has 17 amino acids. Germline V gene data show CDR1 as PRHDT and CDR2 as FYEKMQ (reference sequence). Here the CDR3 DNA reads TGTGCCAGCACTTTAAGGTTGGGGGCGTTGAGCAATCAGCCCCAGCATTTT. It codes for CASTLRLGALSNQPQHF.

The rearrangement links TRBV12-5 to TRBJ2-1, with TRBD2 as a possible D gene (6 bases). There are 15 residues in the CDR3. Trimming left V 1 base short and J 4 bases short, with 11 bases between. Germline V gives CDR1 LGHNT, CDR2 FRNRAP. The CDR3 here is CASGLGLAQYNEQFF. CDR3 nucleotides: TGTGCTAGTGGTTTGGGGCTAGCGCAATACAATGAGCAGTTCTTC. Based on the CDR3 plus reference TRBV12-5 and TRBJ2-1, the full variable domain is DARVTQTPRHKVTEMGQEVTMRCQPILGHNTVFWYRQTMMQGLELLAYFRNRAPLDDSGMPKDRFSAEMPDATLATLKIQPSEPRDSAVYFCASGLGLAQYNEQFFGPGTRLTVL.

The chain uses TRBV27 and TRBJ2-7; D is perhaps TRBD2 (5 bases). V was clipped by 6 bases and J by 3 bases, with 15 bases between them. CDR3 length: 14 residues. Germline assignment: CDR1 MNHEY and CDR2 SMNVEV (reference sequence). Here the CDR3 reads CASSARTSHYEQYF. In DNA form, the CDR3 reads TGTGCCAGCAGCGCCCGGACTTCTCACTACGAGCAGTACTTC.

V is TRBV19 and J is TRBJ1-3; tentative D call: TRBD1 (5 bases). The ends were cut back, 6 bases at V and 4 bases at J, with 16 bases in the middle. Germline V gene data show CDR1 as LNHDA and CDR2 as SQIVND (reference sequence). The CDR3 totals 15 residues. Here the CDR3 reads CASRTTVSSGNTIYF. The CDR3 DNA is TGTGCCAGTAGAACGACAGTTTCATCCGGAAACACCATATATTTT. The entire variable domain, with the rest obtained from reference TRBV19 and TRBJ1-3, is as follows: DGGITQSPKYLFRKEGQNVTLSCEQNLNHDAMYWYRQDPGQGLRLIYYSQIVNDFQKGDIAEGYSVSREKKESFPLTVTSAQKNPTAFYLCASRTTVSSGNTIYFGEGSWLTVV.

The DNA of the CDR3 is TGTGCCAGCGACCTCGGGTTGGGGGGTGGCTACACCTTC. Amino acid sequence: CASDLGLGGGYTF. This sequence joins TRBV12-3 or TRBV12-4 and TRBJ1-2; a possible D gene is TRBD1 (5 bases). The CDR3 spans 13 residues. Trimming left V 8 bases short and J 7 bases short, with 17 bases between.

The count of this clone is one. CDR3 sequence reads: CALGPTGVNEKLFF. In nucleotides, the CDR3 is TGTGCCCTGGGGCCGACAGGGGTTAATGAAAAACTGTTTTTT. The V and J genes are TRBV30 and TRBJ1-4; 8 nucleotides match TRBD1. The CDR3 sequence is 14 residues long. Per germline, CDR1 GTSNPN and CDR2 SVGIG (reference sequence). V dropped 8 bases and J dropped 4; count of bases not matched to a gene: 9.

This clone is a singleton in its sample. The V gene is TRBV2, the J gene TRBJ2-3, with 11 bases matching TRBD2. Germline CDR1 SNHLY, CDR2 FYNNEI. The CDR3 covers 15 residues. The V gene end was trimmed by 0 bases and the J gene end by 10 bases; junction bases not matched to a gene: 6. This chain's CDR3 is CASSEAIAGGPPQYF. The CDR3 nucleotides are TGTGCCAGCAGTGAAGCTATAGCGGGAGGGCCTCCGCAGTATTTT.

The V gene is TRBV2, the J gene TRBJ2-7; the match to TRBD1 covers 9 bases. CDR3 length equals 13 residues. CDR1 and CDR2 (germline): SNHLY, FYNNEI. Trimming at V came to 6 bases and at J to 4 bases, leaving 4 bases not matched to a gene. Here the CDR3 reads CASRTGGLYEQYF. CDR3 sequence (DNA): TGTGCCAGCAGGACAGGGGGATTATACGAGCAGTACTTC.

This chain connects TRBV11-2 to TRBJ2-1; TRBD1 matches 8 bases. The CDR3 runs to 15 residues. Germline values: CDR1 SGHAT, CDR2 FQNNGV. The V and J ends lost 1 base and 6 bases, in that order; junction bases with no gene match: 5. DNA for the CDR3: TGTGCCAGCAGCTTAGCAGGGGGCGGGTTCAATGAGCAGTTCTTC. Its translation is CASSLAGGGFNEQFF.

In nucleotides, the CDR3 is TGTGCCAGCAGTACCCGGACAGGGAAGGGAGAGACCCAGTACTTC. Protein sequence: CASSTRTGKGETQYF. The V and J genes are TRBV6-2 or TRBV6-3 and TRBJ2-5; 8 bases are a match to TRBD1. CDR1 and CDR2 from the germline V gene are MNHEY and SVGEGT. This CDR3 is 15 amino acids long. The junction had 9 bases not matched to a gene; V was cut back by 5 bases and J by 4 bases.

V and J are TRBV7-2 and TRBJ2-1, with 9 bases aligning to TRBD2. The germline V gene has CDR1 SGHTA and CDR2 FQGNSA. After removal of 1 base from V and 8 bases from J, the junction contained 12 bases not matched to a gene. The CDR3 is 17 amino acids. Here the CDR3 DNA reads TGTGCCAGCAGCTTAGTTTTTGGGGCTAGCGGGGCGGATGAGCAGTTCTTC. The encoded protein is CASSLVFGASGADEQFF.

This chain connects TRBV5-1 to TRBJ2-5; TRBD2 matches 12 bases. In germline, CDR1 is SGHRS, CDR2 YFSETQ. This CDR3 is 16 amino acids long. Trimming removed 5 bases from V and 5 bases from J; junction bases left unmatched: 10. As DNA, the CDR3 is TGCGCCAGCAGGGAGGCTAGCGGGGGGGCGAAGGAGACCCAGTACTTC. Translating gives CASREASGGAKETQYF.

The V and J genes are TRBV6-2 or TRBV6-3 and TRBJ2-1; 8 nucleotides line up with TRBD2. The germline CDR1 and CDR2 sequences are MNHEY and SVGEGT. The V gene end was trimmed by 0 bases and the J gene end by 12 bases; junction bases not matched to a gene: 4. The CDR3 spans 13 residues. CDR3 in amino acids: CASSYSVTSGQFF. In nucleotides, the CDR3 is TGTGCCAGCAGTTACTCAGTCACTAGCGGGCAGTTCTTC.

The CDR3 region is CASSEGQGNTIYF. The CDR3 bases are TGCGCCAGCAGCGAAGGACAGGGGAACACCATATATTTT. The V and J genes are TRBV5-1 and TRBJ1-3; 9 bases are shared with TRBD1. Trimming cost V 4 bases and J 7 bases; bases outside gene matches: 3. Germline-derived CDR1 and CDR2 are SGHRS and YFSETQ. The CDR3 consists of 13 residues.

V usage is TRBV15 and J usage is TRBJ2-3, with 13 bases that match TRBD2. The CDR3 loop spans 16 amino acids. J was trimmed by 5 bases and V by 3 bases; bases with no gene match: 5. The germline V gene has CDR1 LNHNV and CDR2 YYDKDF (reference sequence). The CDR3 here is CATSRKLAGGQDTQYF. DNA for the CDR3: TGTGCCACCAGCAGGAAACTAGCGGGAGGGCAAGATACGCAGTATTTT. Full variable domain (remainder filled in from reference TRBV15 and TRBJ2-3): DAMVIQNPRYQVTQFGKPVTLSCSQTLNHNVMYWYQQKSSQAPKLLFHYYDKDFNNEADTPDNFQSRRPNTSFCFLDIRSPGLGDTAMYLCATSRKLAGGQDTQYFGPGTRLTVL.

For this clone: Germline and junction disagree at one end, which may indicate a read error. The CDR3 coding sequence is TGTGCCAGCACCTTGGTTGGGGGAGGAGATACGCAGTATTTT. It specifies CASTLVGGGDTQYF. J is TRBJ2-3 and V is TRBV5-6; tentative D call: TRBD2 (6 bases). The germline V gene encodes CDR1 SGHDT and CDR2 YYEEEE. The CDR3 spans 14 residues. Combining the CDR3 with reference TRBV5-6 and TRBJ2-3 gives the whole variable domain DAGVTQSPTHLIKTRGQQVTLRCSPKSGHDTVSWYQQALGQGPQFIFQYYEEEERQRGNFPDRFSGHQFPNYSSELNVNALLLGDSALYLCASTLVGGGDTQYFGPGTRLTVL.